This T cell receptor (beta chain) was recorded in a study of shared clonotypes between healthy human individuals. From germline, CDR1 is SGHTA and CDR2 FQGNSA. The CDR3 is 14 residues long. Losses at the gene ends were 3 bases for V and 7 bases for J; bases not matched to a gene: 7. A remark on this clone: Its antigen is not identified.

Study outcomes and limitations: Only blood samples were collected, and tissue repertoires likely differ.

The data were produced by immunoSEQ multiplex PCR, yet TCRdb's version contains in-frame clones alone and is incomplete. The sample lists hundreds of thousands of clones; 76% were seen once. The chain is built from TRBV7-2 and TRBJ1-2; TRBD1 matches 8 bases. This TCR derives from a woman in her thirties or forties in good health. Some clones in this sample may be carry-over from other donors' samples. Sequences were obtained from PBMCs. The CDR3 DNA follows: TGTGCCAGCAGCTTGGACAGGGAAGTTCGTGGCTACACCTTC. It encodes CASSLDREVRGYTF.